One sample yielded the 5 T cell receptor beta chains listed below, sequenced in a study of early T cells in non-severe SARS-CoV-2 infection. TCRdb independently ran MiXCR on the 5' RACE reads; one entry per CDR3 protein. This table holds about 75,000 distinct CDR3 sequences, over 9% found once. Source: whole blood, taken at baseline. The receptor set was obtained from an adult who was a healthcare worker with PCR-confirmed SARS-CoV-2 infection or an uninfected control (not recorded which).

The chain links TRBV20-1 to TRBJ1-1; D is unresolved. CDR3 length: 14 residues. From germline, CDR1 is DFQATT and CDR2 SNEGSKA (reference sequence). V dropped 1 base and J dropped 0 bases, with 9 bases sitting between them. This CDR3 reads CSARGFGLNTEAFF. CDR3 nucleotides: TGCAGTGCTAGAGGCTTCGGCCTGAACACTGAAGCTTTCTTT.

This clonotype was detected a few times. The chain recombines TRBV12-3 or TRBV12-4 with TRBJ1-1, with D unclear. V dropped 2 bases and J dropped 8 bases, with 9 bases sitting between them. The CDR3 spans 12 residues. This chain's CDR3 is CASSLRRVEAFF. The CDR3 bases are TGTGCCAGCAGTTTAAGGCGGGTAGAAGCTTTCTTT.

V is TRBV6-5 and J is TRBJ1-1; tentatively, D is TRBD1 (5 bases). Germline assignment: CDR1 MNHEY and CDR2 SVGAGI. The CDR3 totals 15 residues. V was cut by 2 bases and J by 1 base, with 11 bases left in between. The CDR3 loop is CASSYGSRANTEAFF. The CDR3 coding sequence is TGTGCCAGCAGTTACGGGTCCAGGGCGAACACTGAAGCTTTCTTT.

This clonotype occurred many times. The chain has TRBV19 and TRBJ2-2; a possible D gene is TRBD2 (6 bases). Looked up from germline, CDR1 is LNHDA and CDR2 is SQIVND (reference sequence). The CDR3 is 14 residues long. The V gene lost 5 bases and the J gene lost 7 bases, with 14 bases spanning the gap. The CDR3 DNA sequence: TGTGCCAGTAGTGCCCTGGGGGGAAACGGGGAGCTGTTTTTT. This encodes CASSALGGNGELFF.

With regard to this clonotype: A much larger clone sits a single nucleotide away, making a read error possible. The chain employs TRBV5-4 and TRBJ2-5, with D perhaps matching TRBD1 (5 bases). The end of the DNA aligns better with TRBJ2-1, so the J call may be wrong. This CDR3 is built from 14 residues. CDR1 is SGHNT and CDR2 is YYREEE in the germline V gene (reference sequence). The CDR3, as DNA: TGTGCCAGCAGCTTGACAGGCCGCCAAGAGACCCAGTTCTTC. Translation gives CASSLTGRQETQFF.